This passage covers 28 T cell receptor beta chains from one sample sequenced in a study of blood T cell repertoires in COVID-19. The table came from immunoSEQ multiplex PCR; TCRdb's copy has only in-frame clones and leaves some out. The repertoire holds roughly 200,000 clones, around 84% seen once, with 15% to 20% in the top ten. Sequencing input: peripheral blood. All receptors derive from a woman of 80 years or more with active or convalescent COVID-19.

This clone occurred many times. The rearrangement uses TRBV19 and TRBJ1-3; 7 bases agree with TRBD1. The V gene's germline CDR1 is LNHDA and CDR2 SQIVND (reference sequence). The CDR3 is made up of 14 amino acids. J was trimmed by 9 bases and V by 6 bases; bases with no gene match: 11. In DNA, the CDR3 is TGTGCCAGTAGCTCGCAGGGGGACCGGGTCACCATATATTTT. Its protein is CASSSQGDRVTIYF.

The CDR3: CASSRAPTEGYEQYF. DNA of the CDR3: TGCGCCAGCAGCCGTGCACCGACAGAAGGGTACGAGCAGTACTTC. The rearrangement links TRBV5-1 to TRBJ2-7; TRBD1 might be the D (5 bases). Germline CDR1 is SGHRS and CDR2 is YFSETQ. This CDR3 comprises 15 residues. V lost 4 bases and J lost 4, with 18 bases in between. Complete variable domain (other parts from reference TRBV5-1 and TRBJ2-7): KAGVTQTPRYLIKTRGQQVTLSCSPISGHRSVSWYQQTPGQGLQFLFEYFSETQRNKGNFPGRFSGRQFSNSRSEMNVSTLELGDSALYLCASSRAPTEGYEQYFGPGTRLTVT.

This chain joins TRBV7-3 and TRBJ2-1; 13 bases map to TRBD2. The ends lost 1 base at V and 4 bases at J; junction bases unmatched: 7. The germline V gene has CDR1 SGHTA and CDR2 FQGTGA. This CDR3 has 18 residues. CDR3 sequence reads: CASSLNPWGLAGYNEQFF. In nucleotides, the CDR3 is TGTGCCAGCAGCTTAAATCCGTGGGGACTAGCGGGGTACAATGAGCAGTTCTTC.

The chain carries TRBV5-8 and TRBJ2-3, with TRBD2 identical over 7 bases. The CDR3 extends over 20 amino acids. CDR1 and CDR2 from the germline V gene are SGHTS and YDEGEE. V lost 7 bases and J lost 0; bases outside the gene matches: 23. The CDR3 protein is CASPSDPSGKPQTSTDTQYF. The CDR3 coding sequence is TGTGCCAGCCCGAGCGACCCCAGCGGGAAACCTCAAACTAGCACAGATACGCAGTATTTT.

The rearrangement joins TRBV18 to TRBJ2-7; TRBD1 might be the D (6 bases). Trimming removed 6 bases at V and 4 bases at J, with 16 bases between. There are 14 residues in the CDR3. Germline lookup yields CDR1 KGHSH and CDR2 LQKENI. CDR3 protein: CASSPDSLSYEQYF. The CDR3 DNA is TGTGCCAGCTCGCCGGACAGTCTATCGTACGAGCAGTACTTC.

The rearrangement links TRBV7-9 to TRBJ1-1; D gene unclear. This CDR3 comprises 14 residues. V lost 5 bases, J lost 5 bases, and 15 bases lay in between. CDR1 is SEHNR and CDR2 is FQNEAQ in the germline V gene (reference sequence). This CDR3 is CASSPRSGGTEAFF. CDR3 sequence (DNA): TGTGCCAGCAGCCCGAGATCGGGCGGGACTGAAGCTTTCTTT.

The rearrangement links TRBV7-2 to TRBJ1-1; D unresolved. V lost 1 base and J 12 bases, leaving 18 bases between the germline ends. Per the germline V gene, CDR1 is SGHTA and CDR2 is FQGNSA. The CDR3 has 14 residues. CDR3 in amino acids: CASSLVLEVRAPFF. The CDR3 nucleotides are TGTGCCAGCAGCTTAGTATTGGAGGTTAGGGCTCCTTTCTTT.

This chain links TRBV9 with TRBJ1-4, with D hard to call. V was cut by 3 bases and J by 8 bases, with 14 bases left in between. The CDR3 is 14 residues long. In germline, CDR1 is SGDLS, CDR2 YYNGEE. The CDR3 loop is CASSAPSTGEKLFF. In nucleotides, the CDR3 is TGTGCCAGCAGCGCCCCCTCTACGGGGGAAAAACTGTTTTTT.

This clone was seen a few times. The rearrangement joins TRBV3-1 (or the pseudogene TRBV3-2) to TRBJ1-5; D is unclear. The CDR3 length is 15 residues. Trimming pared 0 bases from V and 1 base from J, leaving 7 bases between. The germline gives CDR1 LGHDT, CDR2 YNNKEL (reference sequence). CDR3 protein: CASSQDPQSNQPQHF. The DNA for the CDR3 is TGTGCCAGCAGCCAAGATCCCCAGAGCAATCAGCCCCAGCATTTT.

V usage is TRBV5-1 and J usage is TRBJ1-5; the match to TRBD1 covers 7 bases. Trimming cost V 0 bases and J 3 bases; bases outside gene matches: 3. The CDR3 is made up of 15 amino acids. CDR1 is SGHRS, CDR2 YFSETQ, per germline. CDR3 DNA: TGCGCCAGCAGCTTGGGGGACAGTGCCAATCAGCCCCAGCATTTT. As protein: CASSLGDSANQPQHF.

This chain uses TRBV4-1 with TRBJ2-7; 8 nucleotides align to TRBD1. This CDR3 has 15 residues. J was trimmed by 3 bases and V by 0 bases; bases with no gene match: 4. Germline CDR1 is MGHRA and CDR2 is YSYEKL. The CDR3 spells CASSQDIRGHYEQYF. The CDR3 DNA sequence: TGCGCCAGCAGCCAAGATATCAGGGGGCACTACGAGCAGTACTTC.

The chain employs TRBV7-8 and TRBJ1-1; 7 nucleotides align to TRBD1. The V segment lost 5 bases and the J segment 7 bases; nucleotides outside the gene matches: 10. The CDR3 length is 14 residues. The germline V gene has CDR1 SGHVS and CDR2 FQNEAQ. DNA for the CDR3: TGTGCCAGCAGCCGAATAACAGGGGAAGGTGAAGCTTTCTTT. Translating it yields CASSRITGEGEAFF. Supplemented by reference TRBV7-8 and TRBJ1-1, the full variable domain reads GAGVSQSPRYKVAKRGQDVALRCDPISGHVSLFWYQQALGQGPEFLTYFQNEAQLDKSGLPSDRFFAERPEGSVSTLKIQRTQQEDSAVYLCASSRITGEGEAFFGQGTRLTVV.

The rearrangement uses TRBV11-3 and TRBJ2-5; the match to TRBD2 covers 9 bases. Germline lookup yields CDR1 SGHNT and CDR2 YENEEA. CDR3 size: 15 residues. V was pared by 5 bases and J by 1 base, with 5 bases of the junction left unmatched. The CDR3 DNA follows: TGTGCCAGCAGCCAGACTAGCGGAGCCCAAGAGACCCAGTACTTC. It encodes CASSQTSGAQETQYF. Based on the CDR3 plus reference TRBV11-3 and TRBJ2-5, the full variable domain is EAGVVQSPRYKIIEKKQPVAFWCNPISGHNTLYWYLQNLGQGPELLIRYENEEAVDDSQLPKDRFSAERLKGVDSTLKIQPAELGDSAVYLCASSQTSGAQETQYFGPGTRLLVL.

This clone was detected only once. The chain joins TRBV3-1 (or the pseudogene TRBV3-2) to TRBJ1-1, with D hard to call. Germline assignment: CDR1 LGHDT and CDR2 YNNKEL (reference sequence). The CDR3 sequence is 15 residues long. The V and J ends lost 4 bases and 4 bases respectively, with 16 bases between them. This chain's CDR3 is CASSPNLLRGTEAFF. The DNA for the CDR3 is TGTGCCAGCAGCCCCAACCTTCTTCGGGGCACTGAAGCTTTCTTT.

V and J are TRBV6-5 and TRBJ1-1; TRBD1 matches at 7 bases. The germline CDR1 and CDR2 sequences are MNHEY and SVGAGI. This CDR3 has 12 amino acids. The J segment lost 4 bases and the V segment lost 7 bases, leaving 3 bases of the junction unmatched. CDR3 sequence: CASIDRATEAFF. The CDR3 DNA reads TGTGCCAGCATCGACAGGGCCACTGAAGCTTTCTTT.

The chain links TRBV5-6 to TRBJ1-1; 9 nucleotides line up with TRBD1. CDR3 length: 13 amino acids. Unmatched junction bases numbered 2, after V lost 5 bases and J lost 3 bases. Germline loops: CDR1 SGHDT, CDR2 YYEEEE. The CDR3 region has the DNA TGTGCCAGCAGTTGGGACAGGGACACTGAAGCTTTCTTT. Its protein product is CASSWDRDTEAFF.

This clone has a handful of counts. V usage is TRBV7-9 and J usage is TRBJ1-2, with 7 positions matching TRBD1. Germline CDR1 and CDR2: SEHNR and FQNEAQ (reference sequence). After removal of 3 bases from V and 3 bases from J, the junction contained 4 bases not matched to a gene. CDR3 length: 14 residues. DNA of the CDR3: TGTGCCAGCAGCTTTAACAGGGGTGACTATGGCTACACCTTC. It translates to CASSFNRGDYGYTF. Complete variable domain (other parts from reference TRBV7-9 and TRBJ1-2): DTGVSQNPRHKITKRGQNVTFRCDPISEHNRLYWYRQTLGQGPEFLTYFQNEAQLEKSRLLSDRFSAERPKGSFSTLEIQRTEQGDSAMYLCASSFNRGDYGYTFGSGTRLTVV.

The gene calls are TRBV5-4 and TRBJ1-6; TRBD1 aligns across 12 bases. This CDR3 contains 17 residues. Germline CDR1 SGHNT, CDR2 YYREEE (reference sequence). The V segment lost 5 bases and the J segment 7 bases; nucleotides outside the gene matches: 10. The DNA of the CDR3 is TGTGCCAGCAGTGGACCGGGACAGGGGGCTCGGAATTCACCCCTCCACTTT. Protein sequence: CASSGPGQGARNSPLHF.

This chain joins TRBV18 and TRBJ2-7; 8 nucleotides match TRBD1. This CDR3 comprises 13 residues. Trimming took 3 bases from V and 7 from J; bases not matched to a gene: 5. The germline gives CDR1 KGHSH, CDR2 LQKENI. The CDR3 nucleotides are TGTGCCAGCTCACCGACAGGGGTGCGTGAGCAGTACTTC. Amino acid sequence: CASSPTGVREQYF.

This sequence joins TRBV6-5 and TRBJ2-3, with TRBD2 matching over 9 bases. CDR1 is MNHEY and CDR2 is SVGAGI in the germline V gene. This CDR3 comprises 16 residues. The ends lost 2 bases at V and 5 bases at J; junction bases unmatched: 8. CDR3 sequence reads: CASSYESGGPGDTQYF. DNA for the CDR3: TGTGCCAGCAGTTACGAGAGCGGGGGGCCCGGAGATACGCAGTATTTT.

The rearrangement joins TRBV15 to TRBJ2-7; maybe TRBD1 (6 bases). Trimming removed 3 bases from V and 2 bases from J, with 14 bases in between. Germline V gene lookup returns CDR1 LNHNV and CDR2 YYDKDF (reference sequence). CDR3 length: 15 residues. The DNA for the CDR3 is TGTGCCACCAGCAGGGGGGCAGGTCCAACCTACGAGCAGTACTTC. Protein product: CATSRGAGPTYEQYF.

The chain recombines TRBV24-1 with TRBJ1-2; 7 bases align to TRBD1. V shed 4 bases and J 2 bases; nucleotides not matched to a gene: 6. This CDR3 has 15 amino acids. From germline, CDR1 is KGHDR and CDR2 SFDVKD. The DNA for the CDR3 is TGTGCCACCAGTGACCCGGGACAGTCCAACTATGGCTACACCTTC. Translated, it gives CATSDPGQSNYGYTF.

The DNA for the CDR3 is TGTGCCAGCAGTTTTCAGGCAGACAATGAGCAGTTCTTC. This encodes CASSFQADNEQFF. V gene TRBV27 combines with J gene TRBJ2-1; D remains ambiguous. V lost 3 bases and J lost 5, with 8 bases in between. The V gene's germline CDR1 is MNHEY and CDR2 SMNVEV (reference sequence). The CDR3 covers 13 residues.

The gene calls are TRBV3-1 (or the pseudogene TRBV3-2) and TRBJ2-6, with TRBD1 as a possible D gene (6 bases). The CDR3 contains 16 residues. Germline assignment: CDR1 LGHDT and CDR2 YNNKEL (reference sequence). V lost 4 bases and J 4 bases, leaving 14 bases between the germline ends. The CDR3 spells CASSPTQGPGANVLTF. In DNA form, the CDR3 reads TGTGCCAGCAGCCCAACCCAGGGGCCAGGGGCCAACGTCCTGACTTTC.

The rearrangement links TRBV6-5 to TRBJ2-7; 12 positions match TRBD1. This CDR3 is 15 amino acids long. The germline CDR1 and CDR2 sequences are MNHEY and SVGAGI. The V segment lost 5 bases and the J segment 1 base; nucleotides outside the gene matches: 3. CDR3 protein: CASSRDRGQSYEQYF. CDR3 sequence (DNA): TGTGCCAGCAGTAGGGACAGGGGGCAATCCTACGAGCAGTACTTC.

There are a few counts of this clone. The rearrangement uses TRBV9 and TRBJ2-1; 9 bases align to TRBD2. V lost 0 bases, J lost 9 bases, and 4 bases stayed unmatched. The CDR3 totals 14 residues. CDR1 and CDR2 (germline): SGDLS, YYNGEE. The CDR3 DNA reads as TGTGCCAGCAGCGTAGTGGGTAGCGGGAGTGAGCAGTTCTTC. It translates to CASSVVGSGSEQFF.

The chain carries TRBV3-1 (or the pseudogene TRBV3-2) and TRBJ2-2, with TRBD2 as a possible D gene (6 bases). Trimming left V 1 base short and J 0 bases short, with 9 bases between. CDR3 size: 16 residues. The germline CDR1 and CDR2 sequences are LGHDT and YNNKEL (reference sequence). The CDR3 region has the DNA TGTGCCAGCAGCCAAGGTGGGGGGTCGAACACCGGGGAGCTGTTTTTT. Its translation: CASSQGGGSNTGELFF.

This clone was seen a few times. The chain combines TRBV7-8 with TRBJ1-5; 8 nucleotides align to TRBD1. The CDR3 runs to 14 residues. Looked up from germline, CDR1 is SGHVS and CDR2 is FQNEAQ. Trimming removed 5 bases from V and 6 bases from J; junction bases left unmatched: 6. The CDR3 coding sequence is TGTGCCAGCAGCGCCAGGGGGCGCGGTCAGCCCCAGCATTTT. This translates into CASSARGRGQPQHF.